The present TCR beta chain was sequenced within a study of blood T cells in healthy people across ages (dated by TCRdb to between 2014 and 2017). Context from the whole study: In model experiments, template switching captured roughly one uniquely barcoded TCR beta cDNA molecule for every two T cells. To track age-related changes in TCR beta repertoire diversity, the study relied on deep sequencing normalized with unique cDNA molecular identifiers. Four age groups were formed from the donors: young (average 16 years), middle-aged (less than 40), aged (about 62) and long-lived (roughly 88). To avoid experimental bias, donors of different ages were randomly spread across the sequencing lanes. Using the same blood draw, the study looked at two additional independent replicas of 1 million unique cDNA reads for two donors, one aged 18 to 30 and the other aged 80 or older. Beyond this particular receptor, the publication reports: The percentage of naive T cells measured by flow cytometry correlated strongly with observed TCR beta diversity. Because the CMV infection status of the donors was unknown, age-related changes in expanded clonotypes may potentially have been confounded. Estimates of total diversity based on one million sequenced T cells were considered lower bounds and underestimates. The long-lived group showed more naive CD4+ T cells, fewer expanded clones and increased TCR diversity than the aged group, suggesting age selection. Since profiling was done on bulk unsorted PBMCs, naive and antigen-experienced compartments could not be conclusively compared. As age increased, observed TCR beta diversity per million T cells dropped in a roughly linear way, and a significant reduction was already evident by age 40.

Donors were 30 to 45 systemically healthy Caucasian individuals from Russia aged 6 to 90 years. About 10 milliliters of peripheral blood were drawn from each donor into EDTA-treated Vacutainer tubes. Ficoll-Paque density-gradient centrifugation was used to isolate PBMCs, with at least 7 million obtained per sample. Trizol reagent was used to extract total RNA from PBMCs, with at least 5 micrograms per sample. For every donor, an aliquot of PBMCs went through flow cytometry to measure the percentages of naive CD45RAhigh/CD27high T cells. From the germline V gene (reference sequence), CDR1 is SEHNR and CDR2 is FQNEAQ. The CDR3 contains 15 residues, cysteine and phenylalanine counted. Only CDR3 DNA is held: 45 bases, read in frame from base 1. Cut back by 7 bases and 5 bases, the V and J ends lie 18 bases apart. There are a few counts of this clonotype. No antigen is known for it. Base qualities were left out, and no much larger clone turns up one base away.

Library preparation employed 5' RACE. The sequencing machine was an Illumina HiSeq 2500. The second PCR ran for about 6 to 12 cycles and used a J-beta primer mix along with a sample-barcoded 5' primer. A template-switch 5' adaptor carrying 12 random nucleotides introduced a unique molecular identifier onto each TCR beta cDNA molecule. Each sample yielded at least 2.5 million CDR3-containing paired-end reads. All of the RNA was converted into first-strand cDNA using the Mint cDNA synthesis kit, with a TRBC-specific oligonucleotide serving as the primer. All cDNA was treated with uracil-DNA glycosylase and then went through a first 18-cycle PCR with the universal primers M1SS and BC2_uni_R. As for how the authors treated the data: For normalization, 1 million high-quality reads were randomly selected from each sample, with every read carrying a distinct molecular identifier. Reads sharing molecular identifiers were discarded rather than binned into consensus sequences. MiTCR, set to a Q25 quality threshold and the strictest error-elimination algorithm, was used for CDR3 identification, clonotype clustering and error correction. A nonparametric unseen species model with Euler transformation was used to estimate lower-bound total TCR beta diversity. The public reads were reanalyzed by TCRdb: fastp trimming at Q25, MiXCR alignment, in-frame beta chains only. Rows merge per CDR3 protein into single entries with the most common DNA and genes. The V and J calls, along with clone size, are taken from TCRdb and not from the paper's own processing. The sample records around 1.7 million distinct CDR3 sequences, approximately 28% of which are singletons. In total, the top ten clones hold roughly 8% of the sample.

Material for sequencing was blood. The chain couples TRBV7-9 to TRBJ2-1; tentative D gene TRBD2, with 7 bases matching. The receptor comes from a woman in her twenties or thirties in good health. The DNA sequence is TGTGCCAGCACCACGGTTAGGGGGAGGGACAATGAGCAGTTCTTC. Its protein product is CASTTVRGRDNEQFF.